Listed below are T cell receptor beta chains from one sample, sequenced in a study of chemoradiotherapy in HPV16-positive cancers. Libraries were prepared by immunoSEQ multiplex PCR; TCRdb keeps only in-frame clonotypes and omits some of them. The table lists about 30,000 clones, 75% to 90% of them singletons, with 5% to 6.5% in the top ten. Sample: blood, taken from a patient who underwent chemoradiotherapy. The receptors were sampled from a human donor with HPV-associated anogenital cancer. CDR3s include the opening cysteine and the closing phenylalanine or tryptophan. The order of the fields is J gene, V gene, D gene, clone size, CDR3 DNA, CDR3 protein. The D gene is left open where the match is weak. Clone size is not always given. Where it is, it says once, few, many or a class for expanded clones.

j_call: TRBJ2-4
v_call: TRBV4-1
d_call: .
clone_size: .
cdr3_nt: TGCGCCAGCAGCCCCCAAGGAGAGAGGGTTCAAGGCATTCAGTACTTC
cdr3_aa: CASSPQGERVQGIQYF

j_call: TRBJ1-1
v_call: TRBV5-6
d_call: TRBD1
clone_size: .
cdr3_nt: TGTGCCAGCAGGCAGGACAGGGGAGGAAGAGAAGCTTTCTTT
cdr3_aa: CASRQDRGGREAFF

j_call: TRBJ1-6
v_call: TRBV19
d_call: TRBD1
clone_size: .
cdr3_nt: TGTGCCAGTAGTACGTCCCTTACAGGGGGAAGCTCCTATAATTCACCCCTCCACTTT
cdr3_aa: CASSTSLTGGSSYNSPLHF

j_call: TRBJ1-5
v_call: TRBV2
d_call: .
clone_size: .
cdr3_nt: TGTGCCAGCAAACGATATAGCAATCAGCCCCAGCATTTT
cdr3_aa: CASKRYSNQPQHF

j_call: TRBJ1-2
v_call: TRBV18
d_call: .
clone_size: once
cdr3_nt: TGTGCCAGCTCACCGAAACTTGGGGGAGATGGCTACACCTTC
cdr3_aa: CASSPKLGGDGYTF

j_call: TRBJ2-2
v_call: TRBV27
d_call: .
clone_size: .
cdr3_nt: TGTGCCAGCTGCGGGTTAGTTTCCGCGAACACCGGGGAGCTGTTTTTT
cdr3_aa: CASCGLVSANTGELFF

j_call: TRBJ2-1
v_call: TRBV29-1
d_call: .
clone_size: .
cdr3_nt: TGCAGCGTTGAATCGAAAGGCCCTTTTTTTAATGAGCAGTTCTTC
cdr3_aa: CSVESKGPFFNEQFF

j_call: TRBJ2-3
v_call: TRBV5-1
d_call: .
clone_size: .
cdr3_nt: TGCGCCAGCAGCCGTAGCACAGATACGCAGTATTTT
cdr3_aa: CASSRSTDTQYF

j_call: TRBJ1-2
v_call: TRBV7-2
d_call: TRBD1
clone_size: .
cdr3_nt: TGTGCCAGCAGCCAGGACAGGGCCGGCTACACCTTC
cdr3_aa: CASSQDRAGYTF

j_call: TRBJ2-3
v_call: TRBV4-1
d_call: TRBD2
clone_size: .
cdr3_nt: TGCGCCAGCAGCCAAGATCGGGATAGCGGGAGCACAGATACGCAGTATTTT
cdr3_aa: CASSQDRDSGSTDTQYF

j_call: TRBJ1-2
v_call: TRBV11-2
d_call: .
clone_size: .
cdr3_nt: TGTGCCAGCAGCCTAGCACGCGCGGGCCTTTATGGCTACACCTTC
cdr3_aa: CASSLARAGLYGYTF

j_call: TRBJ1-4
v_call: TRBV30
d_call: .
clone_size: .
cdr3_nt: TGTGCCTGGGGTCCAGGGACTAATGAAAAACTGTTTTTT
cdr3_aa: CAWGPGTNEKLFF

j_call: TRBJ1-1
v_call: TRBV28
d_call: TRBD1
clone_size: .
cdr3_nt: TGTGCCAGCAGTTCCGATCAACAGGGGGCCACTGAAGCTTTCTTT
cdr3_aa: CASSSDQQGATEAFF

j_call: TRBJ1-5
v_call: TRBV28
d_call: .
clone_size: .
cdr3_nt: TGTGCCAGCAGGGAGGGTTATAGCAATCAGCCCCAGCATTTT
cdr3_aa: CASREGYSNQPQHF

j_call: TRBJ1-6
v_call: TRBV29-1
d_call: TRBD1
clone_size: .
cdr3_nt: TGCAGCGTCAAGTCGACAGGGACTAATTCACCCCTCCACTTT
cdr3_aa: CSVKSTGTNSPLHF

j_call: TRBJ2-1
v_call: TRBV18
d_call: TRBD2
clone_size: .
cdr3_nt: TGTGCCAGCTCACTAGCGGGGTACTCCTACAATGAGCAGTTCTTC
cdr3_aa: CASSLAGYSYNEQFF

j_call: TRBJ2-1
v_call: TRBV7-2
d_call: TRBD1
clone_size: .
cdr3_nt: TGTGCCAGCAGCCGTCCAATCTCCGGGACAGGGGGCTCCTACAATGAGCAGTTCTTC
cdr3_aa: CASSRPISGTGGSYNEQFF

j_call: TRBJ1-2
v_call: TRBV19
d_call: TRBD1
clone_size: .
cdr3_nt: TGTGCCAGTAGTATCCCCGGGACAGGTGGCTACACCTTC
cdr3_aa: CASSIPGTGGYTF

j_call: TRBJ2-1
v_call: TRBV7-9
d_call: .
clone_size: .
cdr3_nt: TGTGCCAGCAGCTTAGTAACAGGCCGGGGCAATGAGCAGTTCTTC
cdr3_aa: CASSLVTGRGNEQFF

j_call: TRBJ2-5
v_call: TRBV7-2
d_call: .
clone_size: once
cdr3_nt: TGTGCCAGCAGCTTAGCTGCCCCCCCTTTGGAGACCCAGTACTTC
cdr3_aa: CASSLAAPPLETQYF

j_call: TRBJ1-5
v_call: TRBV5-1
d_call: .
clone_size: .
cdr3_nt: TGCGCCAGCAGCTTGGAGGGGGTTAGCAATCAGCCCCAGCATTTT
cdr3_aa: CASSLEGVSNQPQHF

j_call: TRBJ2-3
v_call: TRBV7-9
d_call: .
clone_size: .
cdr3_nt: TGTGCCAGCAGCTTAATCGGGGATACGCAGTATTTT
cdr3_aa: CASSLIGDTQYF

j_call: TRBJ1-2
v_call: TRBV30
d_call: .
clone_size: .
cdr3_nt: TGTGCCTGGATACGGTCCGGGGAGGGCTACACCTTC
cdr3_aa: CAWIRSGEGYTF

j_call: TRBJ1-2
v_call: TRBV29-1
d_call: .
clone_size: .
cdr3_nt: TGCAGCGTTGCCACCGGGACTGAATATGGCTACACCTTC
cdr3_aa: CSVATGTEYGYTF

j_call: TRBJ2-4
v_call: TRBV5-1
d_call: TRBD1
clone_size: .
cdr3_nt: TGCGCCAGCAGCGATCCACAGGGGCCGGCGAACATTCAGTACTTC
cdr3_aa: CASSDPQGPANIQYF

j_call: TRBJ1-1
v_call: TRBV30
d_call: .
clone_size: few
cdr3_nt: TGTGCCTGGAGTGCCGGGAAGGACACTGAAGCTTTCTTT
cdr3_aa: CAWSAGKDTEAFF

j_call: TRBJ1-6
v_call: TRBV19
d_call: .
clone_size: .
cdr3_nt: TGTGCCAGTAGTGTCTCGTCCTATAATTCACCCCTCCACTTT
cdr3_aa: CASSVSSYNSPLHF